The entry below describes one T cell receptor (beta chain). Its antigen is unknown. Base qualities were left out, and no much larger clone turns up one base away. From the cysteine through the phenylalanine, the CDR3 covers 13 amino acids. Just CDR3 DNA is preserved here, 39 bases in frame from base 1. CDR1 and CDR2 (KGHDR, SFDVKD) derive from the germline V gene. Cut back by 5 bases and 4 bases, the V and J ends lie 10 bases apart. Read against the paper, the sample's time point label means: sample taken at primary tumor resection. Whole RNA extracted from tumor and nontumor lung tissue, or from cryopreserved PBMC samples, was used for TCR sequencing without cell sorting. The donors were about 71 patients from the lung TRACERx cohort who had early-stage, untreated non-small cell lung cancer. Patients were selected for TCR sequencing only if sufficient RNA was available from at least two tumor regions.

This sample is part of a study of spatial heterogeneity in lung cancer (dated by TCRdb to about 2019). For context, the study as a whole: Beta-chain transcripts were consistently detected in greater numbers than alpha-chain transcripts, which likely reflected higher beta-chain transcript abundance. In the raw uncorrected reads, each unique combination of TCR and UMI appeared on average more than ten times. In non-small cell lung cancer, the study made a quantitative comparison of TCR alpha and beta repertoires among multiple tumor regions, matched nontumor lung and blood. Nonsynonymous mutation counts, determined by whole-exome sequencing of tumor tissue, were related to TCR repertoire features. At surgery, hundreds of tumor regions, fewer than 85 matched nontumor lung samples and 56 PBMC samples were TCR-sequenced for both alpha and beta chains.

The full study reports these points: Ubiquitous expanded tumor TCRs were detected in blood more often at tumor resection than at routine follow-up. Confirming at a functional level the hypothesis that regional TCRs recognize regional mutations was considered to require additional single-cell paired TCR alpha and beta sequencing.

The library was produced with 5' RACE. Sequencing instrument: NextSeq 500. The TCR library protocol attached a unique molecular identifier to each TCR cDNA molecule to allow correction of PCR and sequencing errors. The published analysis was carried out like this. TCR identification, UMI-based error correction and CDR3 extraction were performed with Decombinator tools. Expanded TCRs were defined as those above a frequency of 2 per 1,000, corresponding to the top 1% of the tumor frequency distribution. Renyi diversity was calculated using the R vegan package after each repertoire was subsampled 100 times to 5,000 TCRs. CDR3 similarity networks were built from amino acid triplet string-kernel similarity, connecting CDR3s with pairwise similarity above 0.82. TCRdb passed the public sequencing reads through fastp at Q25 and MiXCR, retaining productive beta sequences. Here each entry gathers all rows of one CDR3 protein and keeps the most common genes and DNA. The V and J calls were not made by the authors but by TCRdb's processing. This sample is represented by more than 15,000 distinct CDR3 sequences; over 20% of them were singletons. 19% of the sample rests with the top ten.

The origin of this receptor is a female donor with early-stage non-small cell lung cancer. Sequences were derived from PBMCs, sampled at surgery. The chain is made from TRBV24-1 and TRBJ1-1; the D gene remains uncertain. The DNA sequence is TGTGCCACCAGTGGTCCCGGGTCCACTGAAGCTTTCTTT. It translates to CATSGPGSTEAFF.